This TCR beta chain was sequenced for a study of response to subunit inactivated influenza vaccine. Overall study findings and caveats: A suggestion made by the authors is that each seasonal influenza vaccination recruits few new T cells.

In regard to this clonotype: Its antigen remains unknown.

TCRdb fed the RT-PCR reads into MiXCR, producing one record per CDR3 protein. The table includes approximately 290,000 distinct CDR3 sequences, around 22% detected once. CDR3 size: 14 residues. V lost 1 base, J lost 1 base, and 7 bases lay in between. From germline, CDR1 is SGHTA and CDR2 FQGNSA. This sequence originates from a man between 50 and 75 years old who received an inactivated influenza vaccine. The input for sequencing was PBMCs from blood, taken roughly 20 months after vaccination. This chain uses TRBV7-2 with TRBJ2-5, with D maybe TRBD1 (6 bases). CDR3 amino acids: CASSLGTAQETQYF. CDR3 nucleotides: TGTGCCAGCAGCTTAGGGACAGCCCAAGAGACCCAGTACTTC.